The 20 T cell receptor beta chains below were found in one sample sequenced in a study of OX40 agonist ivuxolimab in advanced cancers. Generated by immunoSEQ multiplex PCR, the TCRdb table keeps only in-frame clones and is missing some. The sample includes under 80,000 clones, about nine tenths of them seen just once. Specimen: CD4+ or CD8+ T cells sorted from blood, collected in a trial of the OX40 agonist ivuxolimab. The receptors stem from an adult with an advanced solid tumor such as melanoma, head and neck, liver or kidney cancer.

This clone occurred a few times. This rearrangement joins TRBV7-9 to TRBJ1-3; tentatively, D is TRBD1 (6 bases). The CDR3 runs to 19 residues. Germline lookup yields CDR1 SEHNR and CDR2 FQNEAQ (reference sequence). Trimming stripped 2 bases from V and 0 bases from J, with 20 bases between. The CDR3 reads CASSLFRGGDFFSGNTIYF. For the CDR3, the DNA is TGTGCCAGCAGCTTATTTCGAGGGGGAGACTTCTTCTCTGGAAACACCATATATTTT.

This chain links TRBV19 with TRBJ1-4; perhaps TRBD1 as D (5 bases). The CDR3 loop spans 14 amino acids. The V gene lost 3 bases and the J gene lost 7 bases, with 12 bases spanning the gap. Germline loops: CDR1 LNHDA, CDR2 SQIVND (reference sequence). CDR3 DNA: TGTGCCAGTAGTATCGGCAGGGATAGTGAAAAACTGTTTTTT. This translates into CASSIGRDSEKLFF.

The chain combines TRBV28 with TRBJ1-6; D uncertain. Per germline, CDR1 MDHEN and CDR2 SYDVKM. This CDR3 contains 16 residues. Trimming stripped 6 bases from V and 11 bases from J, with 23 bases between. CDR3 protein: CASRALNPAVPTPLHF. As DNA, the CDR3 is TGTGCCAGCAGGGCCCTCAATCCCGCAGTACCAACACCCCTCCACTTT.

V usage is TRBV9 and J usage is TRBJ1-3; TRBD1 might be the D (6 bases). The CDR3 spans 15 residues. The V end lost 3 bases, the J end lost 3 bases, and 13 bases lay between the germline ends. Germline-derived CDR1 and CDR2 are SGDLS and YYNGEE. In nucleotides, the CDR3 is TGTGCCAGCAGCGGCACAGGGCTCGGTGGAAACACCATATATTTT. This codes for CASSGTGLGGNTIYF.

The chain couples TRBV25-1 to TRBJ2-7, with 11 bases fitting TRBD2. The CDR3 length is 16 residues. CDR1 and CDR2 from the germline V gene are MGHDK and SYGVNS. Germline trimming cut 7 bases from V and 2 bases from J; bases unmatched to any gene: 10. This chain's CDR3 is CASTPALAGEAYEQYF. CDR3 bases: TGTGCCAGCACACCAGCACTAGCGGGGGAAGCCTACGAGCAGTACTTC.

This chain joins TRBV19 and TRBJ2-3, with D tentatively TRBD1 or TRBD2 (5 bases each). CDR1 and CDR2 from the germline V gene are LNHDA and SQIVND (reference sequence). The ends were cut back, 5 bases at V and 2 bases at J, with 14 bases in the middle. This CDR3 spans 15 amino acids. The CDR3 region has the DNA TGTGCCAGTAGTCTCCGCTGGGGGACCACAGATACGCAGTATTTT. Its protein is CASSLRWGTTDTQYF.

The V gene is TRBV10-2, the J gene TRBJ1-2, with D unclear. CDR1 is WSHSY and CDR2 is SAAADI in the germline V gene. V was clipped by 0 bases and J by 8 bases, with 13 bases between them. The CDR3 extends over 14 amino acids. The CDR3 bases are TGCGCCAGCAGTGAGTCGATGCCGGGCGTGGGCTACACCTTC. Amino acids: CASSESMPGVGYTF.

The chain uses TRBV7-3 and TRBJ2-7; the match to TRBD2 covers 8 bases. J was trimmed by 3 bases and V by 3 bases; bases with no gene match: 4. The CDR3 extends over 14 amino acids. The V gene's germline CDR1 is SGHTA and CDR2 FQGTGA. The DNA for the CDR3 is TGTGCCAGCAGCTTCAGCGGGGGACACTACGAGCAGTACTTC. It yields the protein CASSFSGGHYEQYF.

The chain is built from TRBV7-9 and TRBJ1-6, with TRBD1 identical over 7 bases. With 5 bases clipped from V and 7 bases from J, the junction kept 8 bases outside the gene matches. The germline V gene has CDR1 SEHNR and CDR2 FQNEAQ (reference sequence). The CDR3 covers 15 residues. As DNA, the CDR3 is TGTGCCAGCAGCATCGCGACAGGGAAAAATTCACCCCTCCACTTT. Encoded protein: CASSIATGKNSPLHF.

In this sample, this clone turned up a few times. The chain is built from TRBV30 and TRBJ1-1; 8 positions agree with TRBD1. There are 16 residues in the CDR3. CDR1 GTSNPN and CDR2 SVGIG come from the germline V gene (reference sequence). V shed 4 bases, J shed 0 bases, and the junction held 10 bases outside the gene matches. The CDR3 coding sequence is TGTGCCTGGATAGCAAACAGGGGGAGCATGAACACTGAAGCTTTCTTT. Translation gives CAWIANRGSMNTEAFF.

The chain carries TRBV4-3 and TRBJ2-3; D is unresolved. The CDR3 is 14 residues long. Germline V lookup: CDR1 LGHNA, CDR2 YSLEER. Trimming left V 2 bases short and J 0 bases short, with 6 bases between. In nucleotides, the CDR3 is TGCGCCAGCAGCCAATTTGGGAGCACAGATACGCAGTATTTT. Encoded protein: CASSQFGSTDTQYF.

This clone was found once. As DNA, the CDR3 is TGTGCCAGCAGCTCTTCAACAGGATCCGAGCAGTACTTC. It translates to CASSSSTGSEQYF. The V call is TRBV5-5, the J call TRBJ2-7; possible D gene TRBD1, 5 bases. The V end lost 3 bases, the J end lost 6 bases, and 13 bases lay between the germline ends. The CDR3 consists of 13 residues. Germline V gene sequence: CDR1 SGHKS, CDR2 YYEKEE (reference sequence). The variable domain in full, completed from reference TRBV5-5 and TRBJ2-7, reads DAGVTQSPTHLIKTRGQQVTLRCSPISGHKSVSWYQQVLGQGPQFIFQYYEKEERGRGNFPDRFSARQFPNYSSELNVNALLLGDSALYLCASSSSTGSEQYFGPGTRLTVT.

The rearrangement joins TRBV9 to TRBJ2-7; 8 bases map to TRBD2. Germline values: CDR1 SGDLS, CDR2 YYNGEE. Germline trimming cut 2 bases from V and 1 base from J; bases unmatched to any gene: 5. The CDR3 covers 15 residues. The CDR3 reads CASSVSGGSSYEQYF. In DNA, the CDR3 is TGTGCCAGCAGCGTGAGCGGGGGCTCGTCCTACGAGCAGTACTTC.

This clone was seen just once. CDR3 region: CASSPGGTSRDTQYF. CDR3 DNA: TGTGCCAGCAGCCCGGGAGGGACTTCACGCGATACGCAGTATTTT. The chain is built from TRBV7-9 and TRBJ2-3; 8 nucleotides agree with TRBD2. Germline V gene lookup returns CDR1 SEHNR and CDR2 FQNEAQ (reference sequence). The CDR3 is made up of 15 amino acids. V gave up 5 bases and J gave up 6 bases; unmatched junction bases: 10.

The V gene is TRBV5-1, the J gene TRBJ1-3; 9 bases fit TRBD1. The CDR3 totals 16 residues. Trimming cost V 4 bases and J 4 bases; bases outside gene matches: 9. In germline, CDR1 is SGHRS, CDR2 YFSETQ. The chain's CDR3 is CASSVSGTGYGNTIYF. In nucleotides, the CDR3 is TGCGCCAGCAGCGTGTCCGGGACAGGGTACGGAAACACCATATATTTT.

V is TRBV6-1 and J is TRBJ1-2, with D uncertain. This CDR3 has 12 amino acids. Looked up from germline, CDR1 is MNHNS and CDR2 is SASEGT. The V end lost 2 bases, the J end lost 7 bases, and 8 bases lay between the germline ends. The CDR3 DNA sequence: TGTGCCAGCAGTGAAATGGGAGGTGGCTACACCTTC. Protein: CASSEMGGGYTF.

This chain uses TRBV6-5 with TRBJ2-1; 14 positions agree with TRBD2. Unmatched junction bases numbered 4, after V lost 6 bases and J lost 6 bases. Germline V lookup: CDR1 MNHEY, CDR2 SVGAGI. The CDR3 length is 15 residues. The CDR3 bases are TGTGCCAGCAGACTGACTAGCGGGGGGGCCAATGAGCAGTTCTTC. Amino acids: CASRLTSGGANEQFF.

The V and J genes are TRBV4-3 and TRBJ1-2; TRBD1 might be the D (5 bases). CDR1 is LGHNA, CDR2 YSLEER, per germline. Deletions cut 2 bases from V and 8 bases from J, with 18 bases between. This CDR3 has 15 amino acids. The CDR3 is CASSQPGLEGGGYTF. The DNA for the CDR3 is TGCGCCAGCAGCCAACCGGGACTAGAAGGCGGCGGCTACACCTTC.

The CDR3 loop reads CASRSQGFGSSPLHF. The DNA for the CDR3 is TGTGCCAGCAGATCTCAGGGTTTTGGTAGTTCACCCCTCCACTTT. The genes are TRBV11-2 and TRBJ1-6; D may be TRBD1 (5 bases). The CDR3 has 15 residues. Per the germline V gene, CDR1 is SGHAT and CDR2 is FQNNGV. The V and J ends lost 6 bases and 9 bases respectively, with 18 bases between them.

DNA for the CDR3: TGTGCCAGCAGGTCGGGACAGAGTGAAGCTTTCTTT. Its protein is CASRSGQSEAFF. The gene calls are TRBV6-6 and TRBJ1-1; 7 bases match TRBD1. Germline CDR1 is MNHNY and CDR2 is SVGAGI (reference sequence). V lost 6 bases and J lost 7; bases outside the gene matches: 5. The CDR3 totals 12 residues.